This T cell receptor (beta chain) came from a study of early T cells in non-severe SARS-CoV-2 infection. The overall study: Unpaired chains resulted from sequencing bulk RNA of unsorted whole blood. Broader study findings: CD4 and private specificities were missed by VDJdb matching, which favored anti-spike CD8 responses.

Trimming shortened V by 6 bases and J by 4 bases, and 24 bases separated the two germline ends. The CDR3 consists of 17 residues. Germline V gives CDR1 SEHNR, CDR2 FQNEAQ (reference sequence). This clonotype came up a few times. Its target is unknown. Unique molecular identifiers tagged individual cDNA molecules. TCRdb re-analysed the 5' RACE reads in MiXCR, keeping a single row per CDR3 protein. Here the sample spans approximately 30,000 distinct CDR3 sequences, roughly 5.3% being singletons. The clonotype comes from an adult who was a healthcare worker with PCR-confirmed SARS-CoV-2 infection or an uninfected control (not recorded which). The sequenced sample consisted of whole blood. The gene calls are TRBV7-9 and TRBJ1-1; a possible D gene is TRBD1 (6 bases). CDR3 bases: TGTGCCAGCAGTCCCCAGGCCACCAGGGGCATGGGCACTGAAGCTTTCTTT. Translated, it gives CASSPQATRGMGTEAFF.